This TCR beta chain was documented in a study of T cell changes during pregnancy in multiple sclerosis. Per germline, CDR1 SNHLY and CDR2 FYNNEI. This CDR3 is 14 amino acids long. Trimming removed 6 bases at V and 0 bases at J, with 12 bases between. Assay used: immunoSEQ multiplex PCR; TCRdb lists only in-frame clones, some missing. The table has more than 40,000 clones, around 94% seen once. The sample holds one count of this clone. This receptor was identified in a female donor with multiple sclerosis, enrolled in a pregnancy study. V gene TRBV2 combines with J gene TRBJ2-7; D possibly corresponds to TRBD2 (5 bases). The sequences come from CD4+ T cells from peripheral blood mononuclear cells, collected in the third trimester of pregnancy. CDR3 nucleotide sequence: TGTGCCAGCAGGAGCGGACCCCTCTCCTACGAGCAGTACTTC. Translated: CASRSGPLSYEQYF.